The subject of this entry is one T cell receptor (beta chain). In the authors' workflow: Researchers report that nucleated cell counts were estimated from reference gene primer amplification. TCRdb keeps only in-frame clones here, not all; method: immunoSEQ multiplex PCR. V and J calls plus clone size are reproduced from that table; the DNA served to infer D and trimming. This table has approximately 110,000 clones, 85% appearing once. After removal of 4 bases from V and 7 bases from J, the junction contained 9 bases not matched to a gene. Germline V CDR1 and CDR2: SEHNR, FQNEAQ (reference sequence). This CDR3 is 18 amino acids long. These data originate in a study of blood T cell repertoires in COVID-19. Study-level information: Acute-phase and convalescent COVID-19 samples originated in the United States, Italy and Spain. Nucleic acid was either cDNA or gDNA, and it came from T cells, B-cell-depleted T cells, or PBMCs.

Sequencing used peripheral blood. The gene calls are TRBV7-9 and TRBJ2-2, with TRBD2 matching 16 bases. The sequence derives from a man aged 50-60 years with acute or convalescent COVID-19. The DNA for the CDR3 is TGTGCCAGCAGCTCCGGGACTAGCGGGAGGGCCATTGGCGGGGAGCTGTTTTTT. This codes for CASSSGTSGRAIGGELFF.